This T cell receptor beta chain is drawn from a study of T cells in Graves' hyperthyroidism and ophthalmopathy. TCR beta CDR3 regions were amplified from RNA. The HTBI primer set drove a first-round RT-PCR of the TCR CDR3. TCRdb processed the multiplex PCR reads anew with MiXCR; each CDR3 protein has one entry. The repertoire holds roughly 560,000 distinct CDR3 sequences, with roughly 14% as singletons. This clonotype was recorded many times. No antigen is known for it. Patients with ophthalmopathy all had a Clinical Activity Score of at least 3, a NOSPECS grade of at least 4 and duration under 3 months. Study conclusions and caveats: Most thyroid-expanded clonotypes above 0.001 were also found in blood.

The CDR3 runs 15 residues. V gave up 5 bases and J gave up 6 bases; unmatched junction bases: 6. The chain employs TRBV12-3 or TRBV12-4 and TRBJ2-2; 10 bases align to TRBD1. Material: blood. The TCR sequence derives from a woman aged 40 to 50 with Graves' ophthalmopathy. The CDR3 nucleotides read TGTGCCAGCAGTCCTCGGACAGGGGGACCCGGGGAGCTGTTTTTT. This encodes CASSPRTGGPGELFF.